This T cell receptor beta chain was captured by sequencing in a study of blood T cell repertoires in COVID-19. Whole-study context: COVID-19 samples from acute and convalescent phases originated in the United States, Italy and Spain. T cells, B-cell-depleted T cells, or PBMCs provided the cDNA or gDNA that served as material.

V dropped 7 bases and J dropped 0; count of bases not matched to a gene: 6. The CDR3 has 14 amino acids. Germline loops: CDR1 SNHLY, CDR2 FYNNEI. Original processing methods: By means of reference gene primer amplification, nucleated cell counts were estimated. Here immunoSEQ multiplex PCR was the method, and the copy in TCRdb shows in-frame clones only, minus some. V, J and clone size are taken as reported in that table, and D and trimming were inferred from the DNA itself. Of about 81,000 clones listed, roughly nine tenths were seen once; the top ten hold roughly 5.4%. The genes are TRBV2 and TRBJ2-7; 7 nucleotides align to TRBD2. The clonotype comes from a woman at least 80 years old with active COVID-19. Sequences were obtained from peripheral blood. In DNA, the CDR3 is TGTGCCAGCAAACAAGCGGGGAACTCCTACGAGCAGTACTTC. Amino acid sequence: CASKQAGNSYEQYF.